This passage covers 11 T cell receptor beta chains from one sample sequenced in a study of beta chain features in type 1 diabetes. The investigators reverse transcribed all of the isolated RNA, so they sequenced expressed TCRB transcripts. Assay used: immunoSEQ multiplex PCR; TCRdb lists only in-frame clones, some missing. The table includes under 500,000 clones, approximately 30% detected once. Sequencing used naive CD4+ T cells from blood. The receptors were sampled from a man between 18 and 29 years old in good health.

The V call is TRBV18, the J call TRBJ2-3; weak D call: TRBD2 (5 bases). This CDR3 is 12 amino acids long. The V and J ends lost 3 bases and 5 bases respectively, with 6 bases between them. Per germline, CDR1 KGHSH and CDR2 LQKENI. Written as DNA, the CDR3 is TGTGCCAGCTCACCGGGAGAAGATACGCAGTATTTT. Translation: CASSPGEDTQYF.

This clone was counted only a few times. The sample holds other DNA sequences that translate to the same CDR3. Here the CDR3 reads CASSLTSTDTQYF. The CDR3 DNA sequence: TGCGCCAGCAGCTTAACTAGCACAGATACGCAGTATTTT. The chain carries TRBV5-1 and TRBJ2-3; D gene ambiguous. Between the trimmed V and J ends, which lost 2 bases and 0 bases, there was a span of 4 bases. Germline assignment: CDR1 SGHRS and CDR2 YFSETQ. There are 13 residues in the CDR3. The entire variable domain, with the rest obtained from reference TRBV5-1 and TRBJ2-3, is as follows: KAGVTQTPRYLIKTRGQQVTLSCSPISGHRSVSWYQQTPGQGLQFLFEYFSETQRNKGNFPGRFSGRQFSNSRSEMNVSTLELGDSALYLCASSLTSTDTQYFGPGTRLTVL.

Regarding this clone: The identical CDR3 is also encoded by other nucleotide sequences in the sample. The rearrangement links TRBV2 to TRBJ1-1; 7 bases are a match to TRBD1. CDR1 is SNHLY, CDR2 FYNNEI, per germline. CDR3 length equals 13 residues. V was clipped by 4 bases and J by 3 bases; unmatched bases: 2. The CDR3 nucleotides read TGTGCCAGCAGTGTCGACAGGGACACTGAAGCTTTCTTT. Translation: CASSVDRDTEAFF.

V is TRBV30 and J is TRBJ2-7, with D perhaps TRBD2 (7 bases). The V gene's germline CDR1 is GTSNPN and CDR2 SVGIG (reference sequence). V lost 8 bases and J 2 bases, leaving 13 bases between the germline ends. The CDR3 is 12 amino acids. The CDR3 coding sequence is TGTGCCGGGGGCGGGGGTCCCTACGAGCAGTACTTC. It encodes CAGGGGPYEQYF.

In nucleotides, the CDR3 is TGTGCCAGCAGCTTAGGACGTATTGGGCCCTACGAGCAGTACTTC. Translation: CASSLGRIGPYEQYF. V usage is TRBV7-2 and J usage is TRBJ2-7; D gene unclear. Germline lookup yields CDR1 SGHTA and CDR2 FQGNSA. Between the trimmed V and J ends, which lost 1 base and 2 bases, there was a span of 12 bases. The CDR3 totals 15 residues.

The chain is built from TRBV11-2 and TRBJ2-7; the match to TRBD2 covers 9 bases. The CDR3 has 16 residues. V trimming: 1 base; J trimming: 5 bases; junction bases outside the gene matches: 9. Germline loops: CDR1 SGHAT, CDR2 FQNNGV. Written as DNA, the CDR3 is TGTGCCAGCAGCTTAGCCCCTAGCGGGAAGGTCCACGAGCAGTACTTC. This gives the protein CASSLAPSGKVHEQYF.

This sequence joins TRBV7-2 and TRBJ2-1, with a weak D call TRBD1 (7 bases). CDR1 SGHTA and CDR2 FQGNSA come from the germline V gene. The CDR3 runs to 12 residues. V was clipped by 4 bases and J by 9 bases, with 10 bases between them. For the CDR3, the DNA is TGTGCCAGCAGCTACAGGGGAGGTGAGCAGTTCTTC. This codes for CASSYRGGEQFF. The whole variable domain, remainder taken from reference TRBV7-2 and TRBJ2-1, is GAGVSQSPSNKVTEKGKDVELRCDPISGHTALYWYRQSLGQGLEFLIYFQGNSAPDKSGLPSDRFSAERTGGSVSTLTIQRTQQEDSAVYLCASSYRGGEQFFGPGTRLTVL.

This clone showed up just a few times. The chain joins TRBV10-3 to TRBJ2-7; 8 positions match TRBD1. This CDR3 has 14 residues. The trim removed 6 bases at V and 6 bases at J, leaving 10 bases unmatched. CDR1 and CDR2 from the germline V gene are ENHRY and SYGVKD. Here the CDR3 reads CAISPGGESREQYF. The CDR3 nucleotides read TGTGCCATCAGCCCAGGGGGCGAGAGTCGCGAGCAGTACTTC.

This clone was recorded a few times. The chain links TRBV5-1 to TRBJ2-5; tentatively, D is TRBD1 (6 bases). Trimming left V 4 bases short and J 0 bases short, with 10 bases between. This CDR3 contains 14 residues. Germline CDR1 is SGHRS and CDR2 is YFSETQ. The CDR3 nucleotides are TGCGCCAGCAGCCCACAGGGAAACCAAGAGACCCAGTACTTC. It translates to CASSPQGNQETQYF.

The rearrangement joins TRBV30 to TRBJ2-1; 12 bases map to TRBD2. Losses at the gene ends were 4 bases for V and 8 bases for J; bases not matched to a gene: 6. Germline V gene lookup returns CDR1 GTSNPN and CDR2 SVGIG (reference sequence). The CDR3 covers 14 residues. CDR3 DNA: TGTGCCTGGACTCGACTAGCGGGGGCTTATGAGCAGTTCTTC. Encoded protein: CAWTRLAGAYEQFF.

This clone turned up a few times. The chain recombines TRBV25-1 with TRBJ2-7; 10 bases map to TRBD1. CDR1 and CDR2 (germline): MGHDK, SYGVNS. After removal of 6 bases from V and 5 bases from J, the junction contained 4 bases not matched to a gene. This CDR3 contains 13 residues. The chain's CDR3 is CASRMTGGHEQYF. The CDR3 DNA follows: TGTGCCAGCAGGATGACAGGGGGCCACGAGCAGTACTTC.